This T cell receptor beta chain stems from a study of T cell changes during pregnancy in multiple sclerosis. This table comes from immunoSEQ multiplex PCR, and its TCRdb copy is limited to in-frame clones, with some not included. The data contain about 75,000 clones, around nine tenths of them seen just once; the ten biggest clones take up 0.43%. The starting material was CD4+ T cells from peripheral blood mononuclear cells, obtained before pregnancy. This receptor was identified in a female donor with multiple sclerosis, enrolled in a pregnancy study.

The CDR3 protein is CASSARLAGGPADTQYF. As DNA, the CDR3 is TGTGCCAGCAGCGCTCGACTAGCGGGAGGGCCCGCAGATACGCAGTATTTT. The rearrangement joins TRBV9 to TRBJ2-3; 14 positions match TRBD2. The CDR3 is 17 residues long. V was clipped by 3 bases and J by 4 bases; unmatched bases: 7. Germline V CDR1 and CDR2: SGDLS, YYNGEE.